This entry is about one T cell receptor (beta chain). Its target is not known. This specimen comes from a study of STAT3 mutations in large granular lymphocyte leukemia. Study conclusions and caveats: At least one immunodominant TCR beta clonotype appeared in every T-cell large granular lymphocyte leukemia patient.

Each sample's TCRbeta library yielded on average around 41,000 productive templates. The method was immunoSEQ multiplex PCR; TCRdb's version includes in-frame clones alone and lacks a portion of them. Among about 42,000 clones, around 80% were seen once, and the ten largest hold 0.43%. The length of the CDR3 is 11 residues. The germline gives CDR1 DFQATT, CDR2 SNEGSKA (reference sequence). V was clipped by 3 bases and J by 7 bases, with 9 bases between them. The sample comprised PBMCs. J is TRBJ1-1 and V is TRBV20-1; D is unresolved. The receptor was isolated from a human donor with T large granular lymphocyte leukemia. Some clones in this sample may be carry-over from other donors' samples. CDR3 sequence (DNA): TGCAGTGCTAGGAGGGCGGGTGAAGCTTTCTTT. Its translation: CSARRAGEAFF.